These 29 T cell receptor beta chains share one sample of origin, sequenced in a study of blood T cell repertoires in COVID-19. Only in-frame clones appear in the TCRdb table, and some are missing; sequencing was by immunoSEQ multiplex PCR. The sample carries 220,000 or so clones, around 80% recorded once. The sequencing input was peripheral blood. The receptors were gathered from a woman in her 70s with acute or convalescent COVID-19.

The chain links TRBV30 to TRBJ1-1; 7 bases are shared with TRBD1. Germline V gene sequence: CDR1 GTSNPN, CDR2 SVGIG (reference sequence). V lost 0 bases, J lost 3 bases, and 1 base stayed unmatched. This CDR3 has 13 residues. The CDR3 region is CAWSVQGYTEAFF. Written as DNA, the CDR3 is TGTGCCTGGAGTGTACAGGGGTACACTGAAGCTTTCTTT.

The V call is TRBV5-1, the J call TRBJ2-7, with no clear D. Germline CDR1 SGHRS, CDR2 YFSETQ. V was shortened by 4 bases and J by 0 bases, with 14 bases between the two germline ends. The CDR3 sequence is 15 residues long. CDR3 in DNA: TGCGCCAGCAGCCTGGTTGTCAGCGACTCCTACGAGCAGTACTTC. This gives the protein CASSLVVSDSYEQYF.

V and J are TRBV7-2 and TRBJ1-6, with 7 bases aligning to TRBD1. Trimming removed 1 base from V and 8 bases from J; junction bases left unmatched: 5. Germline V gene sequence: CDR1 SGHTA, CDR2 FQGNSA. This CDR3 has 15 amino acids. Here the CDR3 DNA reads TGTGCCAGCAGCTTAGTTGGCGGGACAGATTCACCCCTCCACTTT. Encoded protein: CASSLVGGTDSPLHF.

The chain recombines TRBV24-1 with TRBJ2-5, with D possibly TRBD2 on 6 matching bases. Germline V gives CDR1 KGHDR, CDR2 SFDVKD. This CDR3 region has 12 residues. Trimming left V 9 bases short and J 5 bases short, with 12 bases between. CDR3 amino acids: CATARGSETQYF. CDR3 DNA: TGTGCCACCGCCCGGGGGTCGGAGACCCAGTACTTC.

The chain recombines TRBV7-2 with TRBJ1-2, with 9 positions matching TRBD1. The CDR3 is made up of 15 amino acids. Trimming cost V 2 bases and J 6 bases; bases outside gene matches: 7. CDR1 and CDR2 (germline): SGHTA, FQGNSA. The CDR3 reads CASSLFPGQGNGYTF. In DNA, the CDR3 is TGTGCCAGCAGCTTATTCCCGGGACAGGGTAATGGCTACACCTTC.

This chain uses TRBV7-3 with TRBJ2-3; 7 bases are a match to TRBD1. Germline V gives CDR1 SGHTA, CDR2 FQGTGA. CDR3 length equals 12 residues. V shed 5 bases and J 6 bases; nucleotides not matched to a gene: 2. The CDR3: CASSMTGDTQYF. The CDR3 DNA is TGTGCCAGCAGCATGACAGGGGATACGCAGTATTTT. Based on the CDR3 plus reference TRBV7-3 and TRBJ2-3, the full variable domain is GAGVSQTPSNKVTEKGKYVELRCDPISGHTALYWYRQSLGQGPEFLIYFQGTGAADDSGLPNDRFFAVRPEGSVSTLKIQRTERGDSAVYLCASSMTGDTQYFGPGTRLTVL.

V is TRBV3-1 (or the pseudogene TRBV3-2) and J is TRBJ2-3; D is undetermined. CDR3 length: 13 amino acids. Trimming left V 1 base short and J 8 bases short, with 10 bases between. Germline V gene sequence: CDR1 LGHDT, CDR2 YNNKEL (reference sequence). The CDR3 loop reads CASSQVDIPTQYF. Written as DNA, the CDR3 is TGTGCCAGCAGCCAAGTCGACATTCCTACGCAGTATTTT.

This chain connects TRBV6-5 to TRBJ2-7; D is possibly TRBD1 (6 bases). The CDR3 contains 13 residues. Trimming left V 6 bases short and J 2 bases short, with 11 bases between. Germline V lookup: CDR1 MNHEY, CDR2 SVGAGI. The CDR3 DNA is TGTGCCAGCAGGGGACAAATCCCCTACGAGCAGTACTTC. Encoded protein: CASRGQIPYEQYF.

The chain uses TRBV6-1 and TRBJ2-3, with D maybe TRBD2 (5 bases). CDR3 length equals 13 residues. V lost 2 bases to trimming and J lost 10 bases, with 13 bases between them. Germline CDR1 and CDR2: MNHNS and SASEGT. CDR3 DNA: TGTGCCAGCAGTGAAACCCGGGAACGCTCGCAGTATTTT. It is translated as CASSETRERSQYF.

This clone was detected once. Sequence at one end of the junction differs from germline and may be a read error. The chain carries TRBV5-5 and TRBJ1-5; 11 bases are a match to TRBD1. CDR1 and CDR2 from the germline V gene are SGHKS and YYEKEE (reference sequence). The CDR3 consists of 14 residues. The CDR3 reads CASSRTGGNQPQHF. In DNA, the CDR3 is TGTGCCAGCAGCCGGACAGGGGGCAACCAGCCCCAGCATTTT. The variable domain in full, with the rest retrieved from reference TRBV5-5 and TRBJ1-5, is DAGVTQSPTHLIKTRGQQVTLRCSPISGHKSVSWYQQVLGQGPQFIFQYYEKEERGRGNFPDRFSARQFPNYSSELNVNALLLGDSALYLCASSRTGGNQPQHFGDGTRLSIL.

Many counts were recorded for this clone. The J gene is TRBJ1-5, the V gene TRBV27, with D possibly TRBD1 on 5 matching bases. This CDR3 contains 15 residues. CDR1 and CDR2 from the germline V gene are MNHEY and SMNVEV (reference sequence). V dropped 7 bases and J dropped 0 bases, with 13 bases sitting between them. The CDR3 here is CASTVTGNSNQPQHF. CDR3 nucleotide sequence: TGTGCCAGCACCGTAACAGGCAATAGCAATCAGCCCCAGCATTTT.

The chain couples TRBV7-6 to TRBJ2-3; no reliable D call. V was clipped by 4 bases and J by 6 bases, with 8 bases between them. The CDR3 has 12 amino acids. Germline V gives CDR1 SGHVS, CDR2 FNYEAQ. In DNA, the CDR3 is TGTGCCAGCAGCTCAGACGGGGATACGCAGTATTTT. Its protein product is CASSSDGDTQYF. The full variable domain, rest sourced from reference TRBV7-6 and TRBJ2-3, is GAGVSQSPRYKVTKRGQDVALRCDPISGHVSLYWYRQALGQGPEFLTYFNYEAQQDKSGLPNDRFSAERPEGSISTLTIQRTEQRDSAMYRCASSSDGDTQYFGPGTRLTVL.

J is TRBJ2-7 and V is TRBV28; 7 bases align to TRBD1. The CDR3 is 13 residues long. Germline V gene lookup returns CDR1 MDHEN and CDR2 SYDVKM. Trimming at V came to 10 bases and at J to 0 bases, leaving 6 bases not matched to a gene. The CDR3 DNA sequence: TGTGCCACCTCGGACAGGAGCTCCTACGAGCAGTACTTC. It codes for CATSDRSSYEQYF.

The chain uses TRBV5-6 and TRBJ2-1, with 10 bases matching TRBD2. Germline V gives CDR1 SGHDT, CDR2 YYEEEE. The V segment lost 4 bases and the J segment 3 bases; nucleotides outside the gene matches: 4. CDR3 length: 15 residues. The CDR3 spells CASSGGLASYNEQFF. CDR3 nucleotides: TGTGCCAGCAGCGGGGGACTAGCGAGCTACAATGAGCAGTTCTTC.

The count of this clone is one. The chain joins TRBV18 to TRBJ2-7; 8 bases line up with TRBD1. Trimming at V came to 5 bases and at J to 7 bases, leaving 7 bases not matched to a gene. Germline lookup yields CDR1 KGHSH and CDR2 LQKENI. The CDR3 runs 13 residues. DNA for the CDR3: TGTGCCAGCTCAACTGACAGGGGAGGAGAGCAGTACTTC. Its protein is CASSTDRGGEQYF.

This rearrangement joins TRBV19 to TRBJ2-4; possibly TRBD1 for D (6 bases). This CDR3 contains 14 residues. With 2 bases removed from V and 8 bases from J, the gap between germline ends came to 13 bases. Germline CDR1 reads LNHDA; CDR2 reads SQIVND (reference sequence). CDR3 sequence: CASSIQGLVHIQYF. CDR3 DNA: TGTGCCAGTAGTATACAGGGGTTGGTACACATTCAGTACTTC.

The chain employs TRBV30 and TRBJ2-7; weak D call: TRBD1 (6 bases). This CDR3 spans 13 amino acids. The germline gives CDR1 GTSNPN, CDR2 SVGIG (reference sequence). V was clipped by 3 bases and J by 1 base, with 10 bases between them. Written as DNA, the CDR3 is TGTGCCTGGAGCCGACAGGAGTCCTACGAGCAGTACTTC. Its translation is CAWSRQESYEQYF. The whole variable domain, filled in from reference TRBV30 and TRBJ2-7, reads SQTIHQWPATLVQPVGSPLSLECTVEGTSNPNLYWYRQAAGRGLQLLFYSVGIGQISSEVPQNLSASRPQDRQFILSSKKLLLSDSGFYLCAWSRQESYEQYFGPGTRLTVT.

This chain connects TRBV18 to TRBJ2-7; D perhaps matches TRBD1 (6 bases). There are 13 residues in the CDR3. Trimming stripped 2 bases from V and 5 bases from J, with 10 bases between. CDR1 is KGHSH, CDR2 LQKENI, per germline. The CDR3 reads CASSPDDRHEQYF. The CDR3 bases are TGTGCCAGCTCACCAGACGACAGGCACGAGCAGTACTTC.

This clone occurred once. V usage is TRBV25-1 and J usage is TRBJ2-2; D not resolved. V shed 6 bases and J shed 3 bases, with 11 bases lying between them. Germline values: CDR1 MGHDK, CDR2 SYGVNS. CDR3 size: 14 residues. The DNA for the CDR3 is TGTGCCAGCAGAACCGACACTTACACCGGGGAGCTGTTTTTT. This encodes CASRTDTYTGELFF.

This clone was found once. The chain is built from TRBV21-1 and TRBJ2-1; the D call TRBD2 from the table was never checked on the DNA. TRBV21-1 is labeled a pseudogene. The CDR3 has 18 residues. CDR3 DNA sequence: TGTGCCAGCAGCAAAGCCCGGACTAGCGGGGCCTCCTACAATGAGCAGTTCTTC. As protein: CASSKARTSGASYNEQFF.

The chain has TRBV24-1 and TRBJ2-2; the match to TRBD2 covers 11 bases. This CDR3 region has 17 residues. Germline trimming cut 4 bases from V and 4 bases from J; bases unmatched to any gene: 7. Per the germline V gene, CDR1 is KGHDR and CDR2 is SFDVKD. CDR3 DNA: TGTGCCACCAGTGAGCGTTTGGGGACTAGCGGCACCGGGGAGCTGTTTTTT. Protein sequence: CATSERLGTSGTGELFF.

The rearrangement joins TRBV28 to TRBJ1-5; TRBD1 matches 10 bases. V lost 6 bases and J lost 6; bases outside the gene matches: 8. Germline lookup yields CDR1 MDHEN and CDR2 SYDVKM. The CDR3 runs to 15 residues. The CDR3 reads CASSMTGGMIQPQHF. DNA for the CDR3: TGTGCCAGCAGCATGACAGGGGGCATGATTCAGCCCCAGCATTTT.

This clone has a single count. The chain has TRBV10-3 and TRBJ2-7, with 7 positions matching TRBD2. V gave up 6 bases and J gave up 4 bases; unmatched junction bases: 12. The CDR3 has 15 residues. From germline, CDR1 is ENHRY and CDR2 SYGVKD. As DNA, the CDR3 is TGTGCCATCAGCGCCGGGACTACTGGGTCTTACGAGCAGTACTTC. It is translated as CAISAGTTGSYEQYF.

This clone was counted only a few times. The rearrangement joins TRBV5-1 to TRBJ2-1, with D perhaps TRBD1 (6 bases). Germline V gives CDR1 SGHRS, CDR2 YFSETQ. Deletions cut 4 bases from V and 8 bases from J, with 19 bases between. CDR3 length equals 15 residues. CDR3 in amino acids: CASSQQDSRRDEQFF. The CDR3 nucleotides read TGCGCCAGCAGCCAGCAGGACAGTAGGCGGGATGAGCAGTTCTTC.

Many counts were recorded for this clone. The chain employs TRBV6-6 and TRBJ2-1; D might be TRBD2 (5 bases). This CDR3 has 16 residues. V lost 5 bases to trimming and J lost 9 bases, with 23 bases between them. Germline assignment: CDR1 MNHNY and CDR2 SVGAGI (reference sequence). CDR3 bases: TGTGCCAGCAGTCGACCTCAGGCCCAGTGGGCGGGTGAGCAGTTCTTC. Encoded protein: CASSRPQAQWAGEQFF.

The chain is built from TRBV4-2 and TRBJ1-1; no definite D call. Germline-derived CDR1 and CDR2 are LGHNA and YNFKEQ. CDR3 length: 15 amino acids. V was shortened by 0 bases and J by 10 bases, with 18 bases between the two germline ends. In DNA form, the CDR3 reads TGTGCCAGCAGCCAAGAAGAGGGTTACGGGTTGGGAGCTTTCTTT. Translating gives CASSQEEGYGLGAFF.

The chain couples TRBV5-1 to TRBJ2-3; D unresolved. CDR1 and CDR2 from the germline V gene are SGHRS and YFSETQ. CDR3 size: 12 residues. The ends were cut back, 3 bases at V and 7 bases at J, with 9 bases in the middle. CDR3 sequence (DNA): TGCGCCAGCAGCTCCGACTCCAATACGCAGTATTTT. Encoded protein: CASSSDSNTQYF.

The chain links TRBV28 to TRBJ1-6, with 8 positions matching TRBD1. Germline trimming cut 8 bases from V and 10 bases from J; bases unmatched to any gene: 22. This CDR3 is built from 18 residues. Germline CDR1 reads MDHEN; CDR2 reads SYDVKM. CDR3 nucleotides: TGTGCCAGCCTTAATCTTAGGGACAGGTATCGTTCGCGGTCACCCCTCCACTTT. It is translated as CASLNLRDRYRSRSPLHF.

The rearrangement uses TRBV3-1 (or the pseudogene TRBV3-2) and TRBJ1-2; D is perhaps TRBD1 (5 bases). This CDR3 comprises 14 residues. Per germline, CDR1 LGHDT and CDR2 YNNKEL (reference sequence). The V and J ends lost 1 base and 8 bases respectively, with 14 bases between them. CDR3 DNA sequence: TGTGCCAGCAGCCAAGTCGCAGGGCTGTTAGGCTACACCTTC. It translates to CASSQVAGLLGYTF.